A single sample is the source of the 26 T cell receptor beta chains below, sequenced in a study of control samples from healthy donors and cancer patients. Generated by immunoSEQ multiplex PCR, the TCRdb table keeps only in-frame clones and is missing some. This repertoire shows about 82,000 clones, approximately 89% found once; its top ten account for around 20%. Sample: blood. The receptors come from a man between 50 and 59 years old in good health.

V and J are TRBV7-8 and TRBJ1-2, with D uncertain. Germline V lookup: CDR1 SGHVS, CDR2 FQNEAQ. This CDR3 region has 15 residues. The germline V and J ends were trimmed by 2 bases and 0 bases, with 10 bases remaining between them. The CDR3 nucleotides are TGTGCCAGCAGCTTAAGAGGAGAGGCTAACTATGGCTACACCTTC. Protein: CASSLRGEANYGYTF.

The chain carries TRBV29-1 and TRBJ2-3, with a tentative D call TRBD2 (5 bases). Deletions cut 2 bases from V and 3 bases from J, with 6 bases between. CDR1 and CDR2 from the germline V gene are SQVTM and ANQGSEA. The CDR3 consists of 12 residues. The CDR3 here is CSVESGTDTQYF. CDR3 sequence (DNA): TGCAGCGTTGAATCGGGGACAGATACGCAGTATTTT.

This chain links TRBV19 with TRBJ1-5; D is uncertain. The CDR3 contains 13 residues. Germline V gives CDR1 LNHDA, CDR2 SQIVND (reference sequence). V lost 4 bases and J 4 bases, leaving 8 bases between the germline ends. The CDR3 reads CASSTTPNQPQHF. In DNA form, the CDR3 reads TGTGCCAGTAGTACGACACCAAATCAGCCCCAGCATTTT. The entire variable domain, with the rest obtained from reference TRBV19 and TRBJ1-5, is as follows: DGGITQSPKYLFRKEGQNVTLSCEQNLNHDAMYWYRQDPGQGLRLIYYSQIVNDFQKGDIAEGYSVSREKKESFPLTVTSAQKNPTAFYLCASSTTPNQPQHFGDGTRLSIL.

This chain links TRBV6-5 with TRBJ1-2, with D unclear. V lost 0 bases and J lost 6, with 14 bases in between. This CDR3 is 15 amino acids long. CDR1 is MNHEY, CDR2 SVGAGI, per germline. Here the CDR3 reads CASSYSIAPYNGYTF. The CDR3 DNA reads TGTGCCAGCAGTTACTCGATAGCCCCCTACAATGGCTACACCTTC.

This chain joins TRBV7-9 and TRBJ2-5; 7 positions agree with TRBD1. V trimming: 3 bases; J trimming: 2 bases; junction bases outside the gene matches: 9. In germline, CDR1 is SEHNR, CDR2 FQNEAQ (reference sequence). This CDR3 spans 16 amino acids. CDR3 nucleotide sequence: TGTGCCAGCAGCTTGGGGGACAGCATTATTCAAGAGACCCAGTACTTC. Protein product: CASSLGDSIIQETQYF.

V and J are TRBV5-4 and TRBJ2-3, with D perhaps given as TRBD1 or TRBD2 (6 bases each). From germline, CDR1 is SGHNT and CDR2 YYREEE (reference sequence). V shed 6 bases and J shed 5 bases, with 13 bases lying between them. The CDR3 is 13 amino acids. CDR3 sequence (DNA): TGTGCCAGCACCGTAGGAGGGGGAGATACGCAGTATTTT. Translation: CASTVGGGDTQYF. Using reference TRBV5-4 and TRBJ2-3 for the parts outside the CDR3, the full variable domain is ETGVTQSPTHLIKTRGQQVTLRCSSQSGHNTVSWYQQALGQGPQFIFQYYREEENGRGNFPPRFSGLQFPNYSSELNVNALELDDSALYLCASTVGGGDTQYFGPGTRLTVL.

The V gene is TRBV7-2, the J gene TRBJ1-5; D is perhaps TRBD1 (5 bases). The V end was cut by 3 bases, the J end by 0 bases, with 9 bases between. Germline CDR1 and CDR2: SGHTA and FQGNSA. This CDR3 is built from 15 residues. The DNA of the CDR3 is TGTGCCAGCAGCTTGACAGTCTATAGCAATCAGCCCCAGCATTTT. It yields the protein CASSLTVYSNQPQHF.

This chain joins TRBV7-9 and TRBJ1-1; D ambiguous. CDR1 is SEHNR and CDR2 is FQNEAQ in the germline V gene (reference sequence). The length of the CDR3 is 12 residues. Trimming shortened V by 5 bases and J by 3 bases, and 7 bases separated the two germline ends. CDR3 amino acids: CASSKTDTEAFF. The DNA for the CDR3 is TGTGCCAGCAGCAAAACGGACACTGAAGCTTTCTTT.

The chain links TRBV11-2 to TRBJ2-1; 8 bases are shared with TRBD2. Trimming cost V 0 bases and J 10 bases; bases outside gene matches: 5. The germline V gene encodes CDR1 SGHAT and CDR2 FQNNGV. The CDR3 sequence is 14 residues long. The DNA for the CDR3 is TGTGCCAGCAGCTTAGATCAGGGCGGGAGGGAGCAGTTCTTC. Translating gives CASSLDQGGREQFF.

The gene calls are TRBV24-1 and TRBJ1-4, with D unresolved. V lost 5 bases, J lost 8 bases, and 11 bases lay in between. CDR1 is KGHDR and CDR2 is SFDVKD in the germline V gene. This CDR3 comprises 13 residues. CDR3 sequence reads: CATSGPLGEKLFF. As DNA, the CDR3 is TGTGCCACCAGTGGTCCCTTGGGGGAAAAACTGTTTTTT.

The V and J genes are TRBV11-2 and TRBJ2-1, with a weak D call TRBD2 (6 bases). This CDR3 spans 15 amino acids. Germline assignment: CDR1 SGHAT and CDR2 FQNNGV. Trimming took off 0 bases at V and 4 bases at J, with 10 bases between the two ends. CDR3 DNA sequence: TGTGCCAGCAGCTTAGACCCGGGACTTTACAATGAGCAGTTCTTC. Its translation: CASSLDPGLYNEQFF.

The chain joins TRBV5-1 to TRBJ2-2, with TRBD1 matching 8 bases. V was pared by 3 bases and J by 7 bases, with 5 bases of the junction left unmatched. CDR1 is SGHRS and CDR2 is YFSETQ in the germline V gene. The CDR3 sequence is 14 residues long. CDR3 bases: TGCGCCAGCAGCTGGGACAGGATGAACGGGGAGCTGTTTTTT. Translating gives CASSWDRMNGELFF.

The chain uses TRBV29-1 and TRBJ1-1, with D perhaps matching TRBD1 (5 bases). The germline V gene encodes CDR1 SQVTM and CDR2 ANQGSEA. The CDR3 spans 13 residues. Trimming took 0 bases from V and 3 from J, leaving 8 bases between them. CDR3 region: CSVEEGQYTEAFF. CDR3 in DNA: TGCAGCGTTGAAGAGGGGCAGTACACTGAAGCTTTCTTT.

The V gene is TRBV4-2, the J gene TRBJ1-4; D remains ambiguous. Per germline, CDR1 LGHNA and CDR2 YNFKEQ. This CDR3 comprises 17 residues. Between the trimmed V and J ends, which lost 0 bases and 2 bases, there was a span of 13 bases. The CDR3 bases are TGTGCCAGCAGCCAAGATTCTCAGACCTCTACTAATGAAAAACTGTTTTTT. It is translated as CASSQDSQTSTNEKLFF.

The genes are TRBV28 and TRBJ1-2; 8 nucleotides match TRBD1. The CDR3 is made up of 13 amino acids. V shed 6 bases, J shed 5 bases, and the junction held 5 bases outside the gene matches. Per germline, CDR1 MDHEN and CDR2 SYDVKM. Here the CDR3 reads CASRGQDYYGYTF. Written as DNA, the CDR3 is TGTGCCAGCAGGGGACAGGATTATTATGGCTACACCTTC.

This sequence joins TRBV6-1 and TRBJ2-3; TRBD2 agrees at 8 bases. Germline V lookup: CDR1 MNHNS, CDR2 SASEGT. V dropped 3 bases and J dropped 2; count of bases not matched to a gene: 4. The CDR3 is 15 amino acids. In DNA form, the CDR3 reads TGTGCCAGCAGTGAGGTGCGGGGGGCCACAGATACGCAGTATTTT. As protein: CASSEVRGATDTQYF.

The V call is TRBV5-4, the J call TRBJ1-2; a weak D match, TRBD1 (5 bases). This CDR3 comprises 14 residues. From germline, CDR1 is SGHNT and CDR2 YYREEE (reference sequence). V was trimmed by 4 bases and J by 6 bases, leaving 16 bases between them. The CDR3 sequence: CASSRGPLSHGYTF. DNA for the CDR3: TGTGCCAGCAGCAGGGGACCTCTTAGTCATGGCTACACCTTC.

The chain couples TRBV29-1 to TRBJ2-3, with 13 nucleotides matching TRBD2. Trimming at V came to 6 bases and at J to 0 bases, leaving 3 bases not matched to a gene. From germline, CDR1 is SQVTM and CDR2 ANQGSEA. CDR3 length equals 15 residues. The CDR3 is CSVVLAGGSTDTQYF. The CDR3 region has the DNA TGCAGCGTCGTACTAGCGGGAGGGAGCACAGATACGCAGTATTTT.

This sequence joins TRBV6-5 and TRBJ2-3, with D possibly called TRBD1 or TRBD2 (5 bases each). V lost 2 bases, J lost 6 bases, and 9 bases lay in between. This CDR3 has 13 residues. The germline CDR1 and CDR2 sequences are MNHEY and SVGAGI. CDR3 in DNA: TGTGCCAGCAGTTACCGCAGGGAGGATACGCAGTATTTT. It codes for CASSYRREDTQYF.

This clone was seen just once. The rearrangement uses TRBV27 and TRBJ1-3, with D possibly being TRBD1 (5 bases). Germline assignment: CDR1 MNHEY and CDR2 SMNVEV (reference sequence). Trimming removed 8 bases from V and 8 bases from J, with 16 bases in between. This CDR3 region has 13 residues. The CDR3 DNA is TGTGCCAGCGGCCCCCAGCAGGGACACACCATATATTTT. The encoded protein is CASGPQQGHTIYF.

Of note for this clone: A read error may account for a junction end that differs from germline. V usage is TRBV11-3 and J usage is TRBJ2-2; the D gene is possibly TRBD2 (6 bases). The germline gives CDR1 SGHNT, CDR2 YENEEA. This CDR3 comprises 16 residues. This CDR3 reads CASGLAVAVNTGELFF. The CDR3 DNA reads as TGTGCCAGCGGCTTAGCGGTAGCGGTGAACACCGGGGAGCTGTTTTTT.

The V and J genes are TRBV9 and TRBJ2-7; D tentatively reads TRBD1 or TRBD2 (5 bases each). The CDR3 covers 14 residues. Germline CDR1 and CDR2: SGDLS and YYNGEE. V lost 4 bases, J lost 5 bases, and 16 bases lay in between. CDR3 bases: TGTGCCAGCAGCCCCCGGACGGGGCACCACGAGCAGTACTTC. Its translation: CASSPRTGHHEQYF.

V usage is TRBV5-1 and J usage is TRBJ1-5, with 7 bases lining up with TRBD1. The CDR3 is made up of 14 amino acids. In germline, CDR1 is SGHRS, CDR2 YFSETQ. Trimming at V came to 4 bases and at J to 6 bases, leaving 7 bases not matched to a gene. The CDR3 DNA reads TGCGCCAGCAGCGAGACAGGGAGGGGTCAGCCCCAGCATTTT. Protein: CASSETGRGQPQHF.

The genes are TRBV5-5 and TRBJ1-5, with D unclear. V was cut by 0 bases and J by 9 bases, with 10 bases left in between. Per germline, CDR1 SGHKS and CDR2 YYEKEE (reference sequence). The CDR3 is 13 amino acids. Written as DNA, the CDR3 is TGTGCCAGCAGCTTGGACCCCGCGGGGCCCCAGCATTTT. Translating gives CASSLDPAGPQHF.

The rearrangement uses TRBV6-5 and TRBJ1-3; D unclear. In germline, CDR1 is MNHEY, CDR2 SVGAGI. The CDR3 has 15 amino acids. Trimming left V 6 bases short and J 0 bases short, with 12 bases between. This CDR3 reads CASRPDTSSGNTIYF. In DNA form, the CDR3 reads TGTGCCAGCAGGCCTGACACCAGCTCTGGAAACACCATATATTTT.

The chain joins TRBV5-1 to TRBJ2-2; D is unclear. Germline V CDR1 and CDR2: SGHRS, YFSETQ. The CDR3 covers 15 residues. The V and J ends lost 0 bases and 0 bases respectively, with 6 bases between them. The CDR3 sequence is CASSLGAPNTGELFF. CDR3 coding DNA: TGCGCCAGCAGCTTGGGGGCCCCGAACACCGGGGAGCTGTTTTTT. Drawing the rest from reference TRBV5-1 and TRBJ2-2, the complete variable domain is KAGVTQTPRYLIKTRGQQVTLSCSPISGHRSVSWYQQTPGQGLQFLFEYFSETQRNKGNFPGRFSGRQFSNSRSEMNVSTLELGDSALYLCASSLGAPNTGELFFGEGSRLTVL.